The rows below give T cell receptor beta chains drawn from one sample of a study of memory CD8 T cells in hepatitis C reinfection. Some clones are missing from TCRdb's copy, which holds only in-frame ones; the method was immunoSEQ multiplex PCR. The sample has about 46,000 clones, approximately 92% seen once. Specimen: naive CD8+ T cells sorted from blood. These receptor sequences come from a man aged 18 to 35 with hepatitis C virus infection. The CDR3 runs from the conserved cysteine through the conserved F or W. The D gene is left open where the match is weak. Part of the rows lack a size; the others show once, few, many or a class for expanded clones.

abundance	v_gene	j_gene	d_gene	CDR3aa	CDR3nt
.	TRBV10-2	TRBJ1-1	.	CASSESNSAGTEAFF	TGCGCCAGCAGTGAGTCGAATTCGGCGGGCACTGAAGCTTTCTTT
.	TRBV10-3	TRBJ2-3	.	CAIGDSSTDTQYF	TGTGCCATCGGGGACTCCAGCACAGATACGCAGTATTTT
.	TRBV5-1	TRBJ2-3	.	CASSISTTGGDTQYF	TGCGCCAGCAGCATTTCGACTACCGGGGGAGATACGCAGTATTTT
.	TRBV5-4	TRBJ2-6	.	CASSDPTGSEAGANVLTF	TGCGCCAGCAGCGATCCAACTGGGTCGGAGGCTGGGGCCAACGTCCTGACTTTC
.	TRBV5-4	TRBJ2-3	TRBD2	CASSSSGGGPDTQYF	TGTGCCAGCAGCTCGAGCGGGGGGGGTCCAGATACGCAGTATTTT
once	TRBV4-1	TRBJ2-7	TRBD1	CASSYRDRAYEQYF	TGCGCCAGCAGCTACCGGGACAGGGCCTACGAGCAGTACTTC
.	TRBV19	TRBJ1-2	TRBD1	CASYPGTGVGYGYTF	TGTGCCAGTTATCCCGGGACAGGGGTAGGCTATGGCTACACCTTC
once	TRBV6-4	TRBJ2-1	TRBD1	CASSAEDRGSGYNEQFF	TGTGCCAGCAGCGCCGAAGACAGGGGTTCCGGGTACAATGAGCAGTTCTTC
.	TRBV11-2	TRBJ2-1	TRBD1	CASSLGGTENYNEQFF	TGTGCCAGCAGCTTGGGTGGGACAGAGAACTACAATGAGCAGTTCTTC
.	TRBV11-3	TRBJ2-2	.	CASSPGLRGELFF	TGTGCCAGCAGCCCCGGACTCCGCGGGGAGCTGTTTTTT
.	TRBV4-1	TRBJ2-3	TRBD2	CASTLLGSGKVDTQYF	TGCGCCAGCACCTTACTGGGCAGCGGGAAGGTGGATACGCAGTATTTT
.	TRBV29-1	TRBJ2-1	TRBD2	CSVEGTSGRYNEQFF	TGCAGCGTTGAAGGGACTAGCGGGAGATACAATGAGCAGTTCTTC
.	TRBV7-9	TRBJ2-3	.	CASSLASGTDTQYF	TGTGCCAGCAGCTTAGCCAGTGGCACAGATACGCAGTATTTT
.	TRBV6-5	TRBJ1-1	TRBD1	CASSSTGGGEAFF	TGTGCCAGCAGTTCGACAGGGGGCGGTGAAGCTTTCTTT
.	TRBV28	TRBJ2-3	TRBD1	CASSLMGQGSTDTQYF	TGTGCCAGCAGTTTAATGGGACAGGGAAGCACAGATACGCAGTATTTT
.	TRBV19	TRBJ2-3	.	CASSLLSTDTQYF	TGTGCCAGTAGTCTTCTTAGCACAGATACGCAGTATTTT
few	TRBV4-3	TRBJ1-2	.	CASSQDLTEPLYGYTF	TGCGCCAGCAGCCAAGATCTTACGGAGCCGCTCTATGGCTACACCTTC
few	TRBV7-9	TRBJ2-1	.	CASSLREDEQFF	TGTGCCAGCAGTCTCAGGGAGGATGAGCAGTTCTTC
.	TRBV5-5	TRBJ1-2	TRBD1	CASSLVAGGYDYGYTF	TGTGCCAGCAGCTTGGTGGCAGGGGGATACGACTATGGCTACACCTTC
.	TRBV6-6	TRBJ2-3	TRBD2	CASSPLAGGADTQYF	TGTGCCAGCAGCCCACTAGCGGGAGGAGCAGATACGCAGTATTTT
.	TRBV6-1	TRBJ1-5	.	CASSERGQFNQPQHF	TGTGCCAGCAGTGAACGCGGCCAGTTCAATCAGCCCCAGCATTTT
.	TRBV7-2	TRBJ1-2	TRBD1	CASSPGTGLNYGYTF	TGTGCCAGCAGCCCCGGGACAGGACTAAACTATGGCTACACCTTC
.	TRBV11-3	TRBJ2-7	.	CASSPATSYEQYF	TGTGCCAGCAGCCCCGCAACTTCCTACGAGCAGTACTTC
.	TRBV6-5	TRBJ2-6	.	CASSYSLGANVLTF	TGTGCCAGCAGTTACTCCCTAGGGGCCAACGTCCTGACTTTC
once	TRBV18	TRBJ2-7	TRBD2	CASSPDTLAGVWDEQYF	TGTGCCAGCTCACCGGACACCTTAGCGGGAGTATGGGACGAGCAGTACTTC
.	TRBV4-1	TRBJ2-1	TRBD2	CASSQEGTSGRGGDNEQFF	TGCGCCAGCAGCCAAGAGGGCACTAGCGGGAGGGGGGGTGACAATGAGCAGTTCTTC
.	TRBV28	TRBJ1-6	.	CASSLAGASPLHF	TGTGCCAGCAGTTTAGCGGGGGCGTCACCCCTCCACTTT
.	TRBV4-3	TRBJ2-3	.	CASSQDLGGNTDTQYF	TGCGCCAGCAGCCAAGATCTCGGCGGAAACACAGATACGCAGTATTTT
.	TRBV5-6	TRBJ1-6	.	CASSFQGSPLHF	TGTGCCAGCAGCTTTCAGGGATCACCCCTCCACTTT
.	TRBV5-5	TRBJ2-3	.	CASSLVAGITDTQYF	TGTGCCAGCAGCTTGGTGGCAGGCATCACAGATACGCAGTATTTT
.	TRBV4-2	TRBJ1-1	.	CASSQDRGNTEAFF	TGTGCCAGCAGCCAAGATCGGGGGAACACTGAAGCTTTCTTT
.	TRBV19	TRBJ1-5	.	CASSPPLSGNQPQHF	TGTGCCAGTAGCCCCCCCCTCTCAGGGAATCAGCCCCAGCATTTT
.	TRBV6-6	TRBJ2-7	.	CASSFTGSGEQYF	TGTGCCAGTTCATTTACAGGGTCGGGCGAGCAGTACTTC
.	TRBV19	TRBJ2-1	TRBD2	CASSWTSGRFREQFF	TGTGCCAGTAGTTGGACTAGCGGGAGATTCCGAGAGCAGTTCTTC
.	TRBV10-3	TRBJ2-1	.	CAISEEGDSYNEQFF	TGTGCCATCAGTGAGGAGGGGGATTCCTACAATGAGCAGTTCTTC
.	TRBV10-2	TRBJ2-3	TRBD2	CASSNIAGAGHHTQYF	TGCGCCAGCAGTAATATAGCGGGAGCGGGACATCATACGCAGTATTTT
.	TRBV28	TRBJ2-5	.	CASTFTGVQETQYF	TGTGCCAGCACGTTTACGGGAGTGCAAGAGACCCAGTACTTC
.	TRBV7-3	TRBJ2-1	.	CASSLDSSYNEQFF	TGTGCCAGCAGCTTAGATAGCTCCTACAATGAGCAGTTCTTC
once	TRBV4-3	TRBJ2-6	TRBD1	CASSHGQGTIGSGANVLTF	TGCGCCAGCAGCCACGGACAGGGGACTATAGGCTCTGGGGCCAACGTCCTGACTTTC
.	TRBV28	TRBJ2-1	TRBD1	CASSFETGTYNEQFF	TGTGCCAGCAGTTTTGAGACAGGGACCTACAATGAGCAGTTCTTC
few	TRBV2	TRBJ2-7	TRBD2	CASSRTSEYEQYF	TGTGCCAGCAGCAGGACTAGCGAGTACGAGCAGTACTTC
.	TRBV4-1	TRBJ2-2	.	CASSRLRDTGELFF	TGCGCCAGCAGCCGTCTACGGGACACCGGGGAGCTGTTTTTT
.	TRBV11-2	TRBJ2-7	.	CASSLVVSSYEQYF	TGTGCCAGCAGCTTAGTCGTCTCCTCCTACGAGCAGTACTTC
.	TRBV7-8	TRBJ2-7	.	CASSHGLPVYEQYF	TGTGCCAGCAGCCACGGACTACCAGTCTACGAGCAGTACTTC
.	TRBV9	TRBJ2-3	TRBD1	CASSALTGLTSTDTQYF	TGTGCCAGCAGCGCCCTGACAGGGCTCACTAGCACAGATACGCAGTATTTT
.	TRBV4-1	TRBJ2-5	TRBD1	CASSQEEARGRQETQYF	TGCGCCAGCAGCCAAGAAGAGGCCAGGGGGCGCCAAGAGACCCAGTACTTC
.	TRBV2	TRBJ2-1	TRBD2	CASSEFSGRAYEQFF	TGTGCCAGCAGTGAATTCAGCGGGAGGGCCTATGAGCAGTTCTTC
.	TRBV7-7	TRBJ2-3	TRBD2	CASSPGRTDTQYF	TGTGCTAGCAGCCCCGGGAGGACAGATACGCAGTATTTT
.	TRBV29-1	TRBJ2-7	TRBD2	CSVLRGDTYEQYF	TGCAGCGTTCTTCGGGGGGATACGTACGAGCAGTACTTC
.	TRBV6-5	TRBJ2-7	.	CASSYGRGEQYF	TGTGCCAGCAGTTATGGCAGGGGCGAGCAGTACTTC
.	TRBV7-2	TRBJ2-7	TRBD2	CASSRAGGSTYEQYF	TGTGCCAGCAGCCGGGCGGGGGGGTCCACCTACGAGCAGTACTTC
.	TRBV9	TRBJ2-3	TRBD2	CASSDGTSPTDTQYF	TGTGCCAGCAGCGACGGGACTAGTCCCACAGATACGCAGTATTTT
.	TRBV4-1	TRBJ2-7	TRBD2	CASSQESVLAGDYEQYF	TGCGCCAGCAGCCAAGAATCCGTACTAGCGGGAGACTACGAGCAGTACTTC
.	TRBV11-2	TRBJ2-1	TRBD2	CASSSGLADSYNEQFF	TGTGCCAGCAGCTCCGGACTAGCGGATTCCTACAATGAGCAGTTCTTC